This T cell receptor beta chain was sequenced in a study of beta chain features in type 1 diabetes. In the study overall: Healthy donors and patients had similar age, gender and cell yields. General study results and limits: When Type 1 diabetes patients were examined, their TCRB CDR3s proved moderately but significantly shorter in all four CD4+ subsets.

Expressed TCRB transcripts were sequenced because the entire RNA isolate underwent reverse transcription. Generated by immunoSEQ multiplex PCR, the TCRdb table keeps only in-frame clones and is missing some. The sample includes more than 300,000 clones, over 8.5% of them seen just once. This clone has more than one count but fewer than ten. What it binds is not known. Germline V gives CDR1 SGHRS, CDR2 YFSETQ. V lost 4 bases, J lost 7 bases, and 23 bases lay in between. The CDR3 covers 17 residues. V gene TRBV5-1 combines with J gene TRBJ1-4; no clear D gene. The sequence came from a man aged 25 to 40 with type 1 diabetes. The sample consisted of central memory CD4+ T cells from blood. The CDR3 DNA reads as TGCGCCAGCAGCAAAGAGACCTTAAACTTTCAAGGTGAAAAACTGTTTTTT. Translating it yields CASSKETLNFQGEKLFF.